This TCR beta chain was documented in a study of T cells after yellow fever vaccination. Whole-study results and caveats: FACS-sorted repertoires could contain abundant clonotypes contaminating from the bulk population. Researchers report a weaker secondary response that nonetheless peaked faster, day 5 versus 15. A minor fraction of clonotypes spanned both CD4 and CD8 compartments.

Germline V gene lookup returns CDR1 DFQATT and CDR2 SNEGSKA (reference sequence). V gave up 2 bases and J gave up 6 bases, with 13 bases separating them. The length of the CDR3 is 14 residues. The count of this clonotype is one. The antigen is unknown. A read error may explain this, as a much larger clone is one base away. It was through 5'RACE template switching that TCR cDNA was made, with a universal primer site and UMIs added. TCRdb itself ran the 5' RACE reads through MiXCR, one entry per CDR3 protein. The sample gives some 220,000 distinct CDR3 sequences, approximately 3% of which show up once; around 3% is in the top ten.

This sequence joins TRBV20-1 and TRBJ2-2, with D uncertain. The sequence was collected from a man younger than 30 who received the YFV17D yellow fever vaccine. Sequenced material: CD4+ T cells sorted from PBMCs, taken 10 days after the yellow fever booster vaccination. The CDR3 protein is CSARLTRGAGELFF. CDR3 nucleotide sequence: TGCAGTGCTAGATTGACCCGTGGGGCCGGGGAGCTGTTTTTT.